This section outlines one T cell receptor (beta chain) sequence together with its context. The antigen this receptor binds is unknown. Qualities for individual bases were not recorded, and no much larger clone is one base off. The library was built by means of the immunoSEQ multiplex PCR assay. The multiplex PCR relied on a mix of 60 forward primers for TCR Vbeta segments and 13 reverse primers for TCR Jbeta segments. The CDR3 region of rearranged TCR beta genes was amplified from genomic DNA with a multiplex PCR assay. On the Illumina HiSeq System, the amplified TCR beta libraries were sequenced as 87-base-pair reads. The paper's processing steps were these. A later analysis counted about 80 million unique TCR beta chains across the 690 or so repertoires, and 10 million to 11 million of these chains were shared by at least two donors. A nearest-neighbor algorithm error-corrected the raw reads and collapsed the reads into unique sequences, merging closely related sequences to remove PCR and sequencing errors. V, D and J gene segments were assigned by aligning CDR3 sequences to IMGT reference sequences. For a sequence to be retained, a match of at least six nucleotides to both a V gene segment and a J gene segment was required. A rearrangement counted as productive if the CDR3 had no stop codons and remained in frame with V and J, and every other rearrangement counted as non-productive. CDR3 was defined according to IMGT convention as the region running from the second conserved V-encoded cysteine to the conserved J-encoded phenylalanine. The earlier analysis of roughly 590 of the donors excluded sequences that lacked an unambiguous match to a single V gene segment. In an earlier analysis of 587 of the donors, V segments were called functional above 56.7% productive rearrangements and were called segregating when the between-donor standard deviation exceeded 5%. A statistical classification framework was developed to diagnose cytomegalovirus status using the catalog of TCR beta chain sequences. V and J gene assignment, in a later analysis, came from comparing TCR nucleotide sequences with IMGT/GENE-DB human TR gene sequences. The TCRdist pipeline was used in a later analysis to assign CDR3 sequences and most-parsimonious VDJ recombination scenarios. In a later analysis, every TCR beta chain was defined by the combination of its CDR3 amino acid sequence and its V-gene family, and reads without a unique V-gene family were dropped. In a later analysis, fewer than 600 highly shared, low-generation-probability nucleotide sequences were removed to address suspected cross-contamination and a sequencing artifact. For each public chain, a later analysis derived a clonal expansion index from normalized ranks of inferred template counts within each repertoire. Generation probabilities in a later analysis came from a VDJ recombination model fitted to out-of-frame rearrangements, and those results were checked against IGoR. In a later analysis, TCR-TCR, TCR-HLA and TCR-CMV co-occurrence was scored with hypergeometric tests, and a repertoire-size bias correction was applied to TCR pairs. To estimate false discovery rates, a later analysis permuted the HLA or CMV assignments 20 times. A later analysis grouped co-occurring TCRs with DBSCAN, adding TCRdist sequence similarity when clustering within HLA-allele-positive subsets. For co-occurrence clustering, repertoires with fewer than 30,000 or more than 120,000 public chains were excluded, along with a handful of repertoires with anomalous nucleotide sharing. In TCRdb, the immuneACCESS table is reduced to in-frame sequences with V and J assigned. These tables do not hold every clone; where another copy was compared, an unresolved V gene accounts for under half, and the others remain unexplained. Clonal size and the V and J genes are those of that table, whereas D and trimming came from the DNA. A total of 150,000 or so clones appear in this sample, approximately 74% of them only once. 7.3% of the sample is taken by the ten largest.

The cohort was made up of approximately 670 healthy bone marrow donors. Cohort members were all nominally healthy when sampled, although unrecorded immune exposures were likely present. The donor tested CMV seronegative, placing the donor among the roughly 340 seronegative members of the cohort. Every donor gave a peripheral blood sample, and the peripheral blood mononuclear cells from that sample were used for TCR beta sequencing. The Qiagen DNeasy Blood Extraction Kit was used to extract genomic DNA from the blood cell samples. The data were taken from a study of cytomegalovirus exposure and HLA in healthy donors (dated by TCRdb to 2016 to 2017). Regarding the study in general: According to an earlier analysis of around 600 of the donors, about 179 million T cells yielded 90 million to 140 million unique TCR beta sequences and less than 300 Gb of sequence data. Besides the first cohort of more than 650 subjects, a separate validation cohort made up of over 95 different subjects was used. In a later analysis, previously published TCR beta repertoires from 670 or so donors were re-analyzed and high-resolution HLA genotyping was added so that TCR occurrence patterns could be studied. An earlier analysis of fewer than 750 of the donors used high-throughput TCR beta sequencing to judge whether each TCR beta V gene segment behaved as functional or pseudogenic. Alongside the repertoire data, information on donor age, sex, ethnicity and CMV serostatus was compiled. An early release that covered about 600 HLA-typed donors contained about 300 gigabases of sequencing data and 65 million to 100 million unique TCR sequences. The genetic ancestry cluster associated with self-reported Caucasian donors included 65% to 90% of the 300 to 450 genotyped donors. On average, around 200,000 unique TCR beta nucleotide sequences were sequenced per donor among more than 350 genotyped donors of the cohort, with 15% to 20% of those sequences being non-productive. The aim of the study was to test whether cataloging public T cell receptors could identify signatures of past pathogen exposure. Both class I and class II loci were covered by HLA typing, at four-digit resolution. The later analysis used no new phenotypic data to find candidate immune exposures, relying instead on TCR beta sequences and their occurrence across donors. Genome-wide SNP genotypes for about 65% of the roughly 700 donors were used in a later genetic analysis, which treated that subset as a discovery cohort. All discovery cohort repertoires had been generated using a single sequencing platform. Typing coverage varied by locus: roughly 629-640 donors for A, B, C, DRB1 and DQB1; 522 for DQA1; about 570 for DPA1; roughly 450 for DPB1. Four or five DR-DQ haplotypes were handled as single units for association and clustering, since linkage in the cohort was strong. The study combined high-throughput TCR immunosequencing, statistical association of individual TCRs with disease status, and machine learning to predict cytomegalovirus infection status. The study used immunosequencing to profile the T cell repertoires of hundreds of subjects and linked those repertoires to cytomegalovirus serostatus. What the work shows at the level of the full study, not this receptor alone: It was suggested by the authors that the approach could potentially be generalized to other disease states and immunological phenotypes. This cohort had only TCR beta chains sequenced, and the lack of alpha or paired-chain data limited which features could be detected. In an earlier analysis of some 540 of the donors, most TCR beta V segments appeared in productive rearrangements about 87% or about 30% of the time, broadly matching IMGT annotations. According to a later analysis, parvovirus B19, influenza, CMV and Epstein-Barr virus appeared linked to several top co-occurrence clusters. In a later analysis, the rate of TCR association differed among HLA loci, with DRB1 alleles having the most associated TCRs and HLA-C alleles having the fewest. The classifier was reported to diagnose cytomegalovirus status with high specificity and sensitivity in both the original and validation cohorts. In a later analysis, most CMV-associated TCR beta chains were found to appear HLA-restricted, with HLA associations seemingly driven largely by CMV exposure. When HLA alleles, especially DR and DQ, strongly co-occurred, attributing TCR associations to individual alleles was difficult. Specific HLA alleles were associated with 15,000 to 20,000 TCR beta sequences at a false discovery rate of 0.05 in a later analysis. The earlier analysis of about 600 of the donors excluded 15 to 20 rarely observed V segments, including chromosome 9 orphons, because counts were too low. A further reported finding was that TCR beta sequences accurately predicted the HLA-A and HLA-B alleles for most subjects in the first cohort. A few of the identified cytomegalovirus-associated TCR beta chains were confirmed in vitro to be specific for cytomegalovirus antigens. CMV serostatus was the only immune exposure information available for the cohort. Most TCR sequences were seen in very few donors, while some public TCRs were found in many individuals. Correlated functional status among segregating V segments might be attributable to linkage disequilibrium, but an unknown experimental factor could not be ruled out. HLA typing was unavailable for some donors at each locus, so association tests used only the typed subset. The presence/absence analyses assumed that sequencing depth was roughly uniform across donors, and that assumption may not be true. A later genetic analysis associated a missense DCLRE1C variant with V-gene and J-gene trimming of TCR beta chains, and an independent cohort replicated the association. Some IMGT-functional V segments, including TRBV6-2 and TRBV6-3, could not be told apart with the 87-base-pair reads, so those segments were excluded. A cluster of highly shared sequence variants was judged likely to be a technical artifact of the sequencing pipeline. According to a later genetic analysis, donors in an Asian-associated ancestry cluster had fewer N-insertions in productive TCRs than the approximately 650-donor mean. In a later analysis, HLA-associated TCR beta chains were found to be more clonally expanded and to have lower generation probabilities than equally common non-associated chains. A total of roughly 160 TCR beta chains were listed by the study as associated with cytomegalovirus.

From cysteine to phenylalanine, the CDR3 is 14 amino acids long. The CDR3 DNA has 42 bases and is translated from base 1. The V end gives up 8 bases and the J end 4 bases, leaving 10 bases in the junction not matched to a gene. CDR1 and CDR2 are read off the germline V gene as WSHSY and SAAADI. Recombination joined TRBV10-2 with TRBJ2-7, and 8 bases in between align with TRBD1. Material: PBMCs. The clonotype originates from a male donor in good health and CMV-seronegative. The CDR3 region: CASQGQGALYEQYF. The DNA sequence reads TGCGCCAGCCAGGGGCAGGGGGCGTTGTACGAGCAGTACTTC.